This TCR beta chain derives from a study of vaccination and CD4 T cells after COVID-19. TCRdb re-derived calls from the PCR reads in MiXCR, one entry per CDR3 protein. The sample lists roughly 20,000 distinct CDR3 sequences; around 64% were seen once. There are 14 residues in the CDR3. Germline V gives CDR1 SGHVS, CDR2 FQNEAQ. V was cut by 5 bases and J by 0 bases, with 10 bases left in between. V and J are TRBV7-8 and TRBJ1-1; D gene ambiguous. The clonotype comes from a human donor who had recovered from COVID-19. The specimen comprised CD4+ T cells from blood, sampled after SARS-CoV-2 vaccination. CDR3 amino acids: CASSQSTVNTEAFF. As DNA, the CDR3 is TGTGCCAGCAGCCAATCGACTGTGAACACTGAAGCTTTCTTT.